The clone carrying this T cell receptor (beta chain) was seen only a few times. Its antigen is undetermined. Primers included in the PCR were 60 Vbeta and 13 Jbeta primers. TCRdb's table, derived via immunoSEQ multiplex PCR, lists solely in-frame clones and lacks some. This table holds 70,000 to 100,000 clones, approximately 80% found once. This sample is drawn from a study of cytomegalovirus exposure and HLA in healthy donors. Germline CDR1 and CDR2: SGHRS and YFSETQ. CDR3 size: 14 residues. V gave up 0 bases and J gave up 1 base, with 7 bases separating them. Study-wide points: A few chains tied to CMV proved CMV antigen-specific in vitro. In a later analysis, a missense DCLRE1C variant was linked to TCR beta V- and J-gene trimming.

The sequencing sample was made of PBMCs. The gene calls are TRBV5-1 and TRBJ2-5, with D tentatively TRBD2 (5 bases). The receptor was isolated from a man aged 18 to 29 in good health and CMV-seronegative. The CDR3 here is CASSLAGIQETQYF. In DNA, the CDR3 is TGCGCCAGCAGCTTGGCCGGGATCCAAGAGACCCAGTACTTC. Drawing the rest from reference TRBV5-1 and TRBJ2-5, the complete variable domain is KAGVTQTPRYLIKTRGQQVTLSCSPISGHRSVSWYQQTPGQGLQFLFEYFSETQRNKGNFPGRFSGRQFSNSRSEMNVSTLELGDSALYLCASSLAGIQETQYFGPGTRLLVL.